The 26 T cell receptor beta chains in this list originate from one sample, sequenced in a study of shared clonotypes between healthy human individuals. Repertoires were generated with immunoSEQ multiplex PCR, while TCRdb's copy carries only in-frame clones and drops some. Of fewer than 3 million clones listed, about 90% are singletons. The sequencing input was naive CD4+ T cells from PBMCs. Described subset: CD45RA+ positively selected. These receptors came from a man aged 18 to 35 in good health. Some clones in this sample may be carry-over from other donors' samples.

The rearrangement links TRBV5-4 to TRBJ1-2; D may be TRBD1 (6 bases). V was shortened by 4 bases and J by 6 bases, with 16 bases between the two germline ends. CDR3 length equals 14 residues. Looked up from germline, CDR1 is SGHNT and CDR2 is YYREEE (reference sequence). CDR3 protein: CASSLVNGGDGYTF. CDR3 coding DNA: TGTGCCAGCAGCCTCGTGAACGGGGGCGATGGCTACACCTTC.

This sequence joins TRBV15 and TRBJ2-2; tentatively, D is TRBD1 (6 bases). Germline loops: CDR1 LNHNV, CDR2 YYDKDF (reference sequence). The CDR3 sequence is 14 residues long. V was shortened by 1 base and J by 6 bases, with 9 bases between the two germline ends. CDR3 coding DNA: TGTGCCACCAGCAGAGGTCAGGGGTCCGGGGAGCTGTTTTTT. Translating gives CATSRGQGSGELFF. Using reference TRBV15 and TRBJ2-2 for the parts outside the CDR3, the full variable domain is DAMVIQNPRYQVTQFGKPVTLSCSQTLNHNVMYWYQQKSSQAPKLLFHYYDKDFNNEADTPDNFQSRRPNTSFCFLDIRSPGLGDTAMYLCATSRGQGSGELFFGEGSRLTVL.

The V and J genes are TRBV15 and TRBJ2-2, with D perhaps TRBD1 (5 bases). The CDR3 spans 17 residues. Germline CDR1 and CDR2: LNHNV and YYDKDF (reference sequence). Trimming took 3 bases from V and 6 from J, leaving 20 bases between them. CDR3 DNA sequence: TGTGCCACCAGCAGGTTGCGCACCACAGACAGTTCCGGGGAGCTGTTTTTT. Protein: CATSRLRTTDSSGELFF.

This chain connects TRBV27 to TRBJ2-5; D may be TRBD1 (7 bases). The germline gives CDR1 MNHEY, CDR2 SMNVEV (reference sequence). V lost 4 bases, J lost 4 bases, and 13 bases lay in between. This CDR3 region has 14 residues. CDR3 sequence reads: CASSWFRGAETQYF. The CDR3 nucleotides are TGTGCCAGCAGTTGGTTCAGGGGGGCAGAGACCCAGTACTTC.

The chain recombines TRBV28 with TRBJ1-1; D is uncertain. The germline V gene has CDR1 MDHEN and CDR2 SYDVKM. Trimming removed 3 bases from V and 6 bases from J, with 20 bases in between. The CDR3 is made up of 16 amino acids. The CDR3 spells CASSFAGRFGLAEAFF. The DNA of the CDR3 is TGTGCCAGCAGTTTCGCCGGCAGGTTTGGGCTGGCTGAAGCTTTCTTT.

The chain's CDR3 is CASSWGGRRGNQPQHF. The DNA for the CDR3 is TGTGCCAGCTCATGGGGGGGACGGAGAGGCAATCAGCCCCAGCATTTT. This chain connects TRBV18 to TRBJ1-5; perhaps TRBD1 as D (5 bases). This CDR3 is 16 amino acids long. Germline CDR1 reads KGHSH; CDR2 reads LQKENI. V shed 5 bases and J shed 2 bases, with 16 bases lying between them. The variable domain in full, with the rest retrieved from reference TRBV18 and TRBJ1-5, is NAGVMQNPRHLVRRRGQEARLRCSPMKGHSHVYWYRQLPEEGLKFMVYLQKENIIDESGMPKERFSAEFPKEGPSILRIQQVVRGDSAAYFCASSWGGRRGNQPQHFGDGTRLSIL.

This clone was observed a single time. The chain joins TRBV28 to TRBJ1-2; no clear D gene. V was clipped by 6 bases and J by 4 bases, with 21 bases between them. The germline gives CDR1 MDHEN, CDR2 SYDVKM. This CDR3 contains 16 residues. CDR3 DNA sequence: TGTGCCAGCAGCCTTGGCTTGAGCGGCGGGAGCTATGGCTACACCTTC. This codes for CASSLGLSGGSYGYTF.

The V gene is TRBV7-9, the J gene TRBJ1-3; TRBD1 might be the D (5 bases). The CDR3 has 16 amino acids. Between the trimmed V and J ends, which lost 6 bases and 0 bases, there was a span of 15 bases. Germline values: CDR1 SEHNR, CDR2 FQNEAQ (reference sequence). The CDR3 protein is CASRWWGGTSGNTIYF. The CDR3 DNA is TGTGCCAGCAGGTGGTGGGGGGGGACCTCTGGAAACACCATATATTTT.

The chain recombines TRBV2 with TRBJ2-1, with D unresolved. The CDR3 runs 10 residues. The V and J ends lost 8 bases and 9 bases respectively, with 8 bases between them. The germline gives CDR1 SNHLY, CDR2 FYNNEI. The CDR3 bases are TGTGCCAGCCCTTTGTTTGAGCAGTTCTTC. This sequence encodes CASPLFEQFF.

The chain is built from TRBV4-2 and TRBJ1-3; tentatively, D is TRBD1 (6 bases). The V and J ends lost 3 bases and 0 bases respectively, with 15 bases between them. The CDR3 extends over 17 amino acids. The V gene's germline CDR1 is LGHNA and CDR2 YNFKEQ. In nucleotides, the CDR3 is TGTGCCAGCAGCCAGGATGGACAGTTCCCCTCTGGAAACACCATATATTTT. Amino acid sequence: CASSQDGQFPSGNTIYF.

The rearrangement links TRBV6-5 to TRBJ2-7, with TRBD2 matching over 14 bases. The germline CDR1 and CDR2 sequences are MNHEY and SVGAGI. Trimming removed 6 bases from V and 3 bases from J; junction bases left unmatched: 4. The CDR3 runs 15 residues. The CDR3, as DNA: TGTGCCAGCAGGAAGGGACTAGCGGGAGACTACGAGCAGTACTTC. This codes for CASRKGLAGDYEQYF.

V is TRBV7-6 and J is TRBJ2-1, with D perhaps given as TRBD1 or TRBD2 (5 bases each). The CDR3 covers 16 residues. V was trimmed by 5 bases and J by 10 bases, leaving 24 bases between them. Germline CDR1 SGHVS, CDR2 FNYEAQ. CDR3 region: CASSLPRGGVRSEQFF. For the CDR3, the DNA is TGTGCCAGCAGCCTACCTCGGGGCGGAGTCAGGTCGGAGCAGTTCTTC.

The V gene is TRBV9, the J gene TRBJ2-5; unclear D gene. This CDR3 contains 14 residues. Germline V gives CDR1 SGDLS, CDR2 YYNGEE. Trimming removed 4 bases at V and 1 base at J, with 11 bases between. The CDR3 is CASSHSGFQETQYF. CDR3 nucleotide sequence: TGTGCCAGCAGCCACTCGGGCTTCCAAGAGACCCAGTACTTC.

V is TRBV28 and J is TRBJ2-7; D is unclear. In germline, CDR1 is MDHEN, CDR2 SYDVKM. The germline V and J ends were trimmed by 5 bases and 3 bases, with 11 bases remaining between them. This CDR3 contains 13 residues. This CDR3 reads CASSLRNVYEQYF. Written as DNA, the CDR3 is TGTGCCAGCAGTCTTAGAAATGTCTACGAGCAGTACTTC.

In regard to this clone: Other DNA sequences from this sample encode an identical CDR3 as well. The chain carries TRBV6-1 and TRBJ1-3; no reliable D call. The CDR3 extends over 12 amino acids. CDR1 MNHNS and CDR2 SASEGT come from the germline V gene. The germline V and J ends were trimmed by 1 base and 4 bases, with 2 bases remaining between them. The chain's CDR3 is CASSEGGNTIYF. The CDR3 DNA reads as TGTGCCAGCAGTGAAGGAGGAAACACCATATATTTT.

The CDR3 DNA is TGTGCCAGCAGCTTGAATCAGGATCAGCCCCAGCATTTT. This translates into CASSLNQDQPQHF. The V call is TRBV7-7, the J call TRBJ1-5; no definite D call. The ends were cut back, 3 bases at V and 5 bases at J, with 8 bases in the middle. This CDR3 is 13 amino acids long. Germline-derived CDR1 and CDR2 are SSHAT and FNYEAQ (reference sequence). Looking up the rest from reference TRBV7-7 and TRBJ1-5 gives the full variable domain: GAGVSQSPRYKVTKRGQDVTLRCDPISSHATLYWYQQALGQGPEFLTYFNYEAQPDKSGLPSDRFSAERPEGSISTLTIQRTEQRDSAMYRCASSLNQDQPQHFGDGTRLSIL.

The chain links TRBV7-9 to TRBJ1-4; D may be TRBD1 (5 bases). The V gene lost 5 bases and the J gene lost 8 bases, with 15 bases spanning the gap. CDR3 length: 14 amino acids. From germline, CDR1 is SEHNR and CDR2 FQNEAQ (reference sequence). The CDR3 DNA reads TGTGCCAGCAGCCCTCAGGGACGCAGGGAAAAACTGTTTTTT. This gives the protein CASSPQGRREKLFF.

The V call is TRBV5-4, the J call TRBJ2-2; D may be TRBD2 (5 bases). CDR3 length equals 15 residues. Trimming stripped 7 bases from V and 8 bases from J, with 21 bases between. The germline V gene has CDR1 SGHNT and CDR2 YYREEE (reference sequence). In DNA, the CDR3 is TGTGCCAGCTCCCGACGGACTCCCCCCGAGGGGGAGCTGTTTTTT. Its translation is CASSRRTPPEGELFF.

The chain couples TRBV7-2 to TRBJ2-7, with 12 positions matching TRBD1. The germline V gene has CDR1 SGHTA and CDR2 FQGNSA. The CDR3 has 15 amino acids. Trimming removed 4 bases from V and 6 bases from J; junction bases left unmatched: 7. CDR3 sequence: CASSSTGTGGGEQYF. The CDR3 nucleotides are TGTGCCAGCAGCTCCACCGGGACAGGGGGCGGCGAGCAGTACTTC. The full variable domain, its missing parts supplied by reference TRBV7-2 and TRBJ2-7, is GAGVSQSPSNKVTEKGKDVELRCDPISGHTALYWYRQSLGQGLEFLIYFQGNSAPDKSGLPSDRFSAERTGGSVSTLTIQRTQQEDSAVYLCASSSTGTGGGEQYFGPGTRLTVT.

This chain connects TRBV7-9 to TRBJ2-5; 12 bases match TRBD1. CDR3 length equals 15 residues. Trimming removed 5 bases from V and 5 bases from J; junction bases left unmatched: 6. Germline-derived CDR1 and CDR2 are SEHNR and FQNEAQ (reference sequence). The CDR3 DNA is TGTGCCAGCAGCCGGGACAGGGGGCAGGGGGAGACCCAGTACTTC. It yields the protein CASSRDRGQGETQYF.

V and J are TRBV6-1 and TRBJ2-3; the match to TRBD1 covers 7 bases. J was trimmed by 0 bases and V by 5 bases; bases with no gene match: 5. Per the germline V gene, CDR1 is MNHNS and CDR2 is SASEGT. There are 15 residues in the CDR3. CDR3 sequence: CASSRRQGSTDTQYF. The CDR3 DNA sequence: TGTGCCAGCAGTAGACGACAGGGAAGCACAGATACGCAGTATTTT.

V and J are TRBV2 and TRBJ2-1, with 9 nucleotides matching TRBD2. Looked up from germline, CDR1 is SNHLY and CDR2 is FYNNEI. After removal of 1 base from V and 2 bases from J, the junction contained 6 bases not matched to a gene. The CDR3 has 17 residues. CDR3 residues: CASSEVGGTSPYNEQFF. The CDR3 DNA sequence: TGTGCCAGCAGTGAAGTCGGGGGGACTAGCCCCTACAATGAGCAGTTCTTC.

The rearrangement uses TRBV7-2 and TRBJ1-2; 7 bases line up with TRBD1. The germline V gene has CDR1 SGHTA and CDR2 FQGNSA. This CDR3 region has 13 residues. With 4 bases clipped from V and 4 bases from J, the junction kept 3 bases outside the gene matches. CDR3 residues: CASSSGGTYGYTF. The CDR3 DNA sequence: TGTGCCAGCAGCTCAGGGGGAACCTATGGCTACACCTTC.

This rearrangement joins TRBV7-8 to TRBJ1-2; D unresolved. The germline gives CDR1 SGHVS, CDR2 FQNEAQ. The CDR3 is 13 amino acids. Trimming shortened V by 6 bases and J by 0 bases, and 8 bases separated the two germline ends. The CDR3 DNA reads TGTGCCAGCAGTTCGTCGTCTAACTATGGCTACACCTTC. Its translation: CASSSSSNYGYTF.

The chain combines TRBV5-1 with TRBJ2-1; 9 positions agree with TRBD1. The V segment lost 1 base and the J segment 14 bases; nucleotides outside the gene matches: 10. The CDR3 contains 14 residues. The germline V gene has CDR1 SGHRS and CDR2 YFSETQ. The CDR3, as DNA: TGCGCCAGCAGCTTGACGGGACAGGGTTTGGGGGAGTTCTTC. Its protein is CASSLTGQGLGEFF.

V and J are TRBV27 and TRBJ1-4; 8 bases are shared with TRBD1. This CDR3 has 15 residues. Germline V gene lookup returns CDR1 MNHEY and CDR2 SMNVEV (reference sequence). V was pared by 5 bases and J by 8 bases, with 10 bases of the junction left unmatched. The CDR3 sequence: CASSRPGGAGEKLFF. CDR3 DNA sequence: TGTGCCAGCAGTCGTCCAGGGGGCGCAGGGGAAAAACTGTTTTTT.